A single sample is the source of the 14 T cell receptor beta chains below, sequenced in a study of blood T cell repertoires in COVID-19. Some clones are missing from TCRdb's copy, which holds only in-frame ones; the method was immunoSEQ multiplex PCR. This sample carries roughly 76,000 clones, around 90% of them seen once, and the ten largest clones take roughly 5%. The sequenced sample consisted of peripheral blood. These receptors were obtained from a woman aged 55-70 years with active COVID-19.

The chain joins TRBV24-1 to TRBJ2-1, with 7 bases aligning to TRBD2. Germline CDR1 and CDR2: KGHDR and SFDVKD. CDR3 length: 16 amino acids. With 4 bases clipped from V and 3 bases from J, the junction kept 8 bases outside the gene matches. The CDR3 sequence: CATSEKVRESYNEQFF. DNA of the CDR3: TGTGCCACCAGTGAGAAGGTGCGGGAGAGCTACAATGAGCAGTTCTTC.

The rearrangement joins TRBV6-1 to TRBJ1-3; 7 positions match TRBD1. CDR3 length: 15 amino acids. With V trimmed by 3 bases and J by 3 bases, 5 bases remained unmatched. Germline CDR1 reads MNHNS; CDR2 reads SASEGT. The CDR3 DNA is TGTGCCAGCAGTGACGAGACAGGGTATGGAAACACCATATATTTT. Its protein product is CASSDETGYGNTIYF.

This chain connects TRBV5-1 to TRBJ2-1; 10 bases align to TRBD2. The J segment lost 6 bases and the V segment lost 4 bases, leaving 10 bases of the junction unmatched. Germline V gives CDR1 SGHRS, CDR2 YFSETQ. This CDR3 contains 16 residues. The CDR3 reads CASSPLGGLATNEQFF. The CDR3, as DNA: TGCGCCAGCAGCCCCCTCGGGGGACTAGCGACCAATGAGCAGTTCTTC.

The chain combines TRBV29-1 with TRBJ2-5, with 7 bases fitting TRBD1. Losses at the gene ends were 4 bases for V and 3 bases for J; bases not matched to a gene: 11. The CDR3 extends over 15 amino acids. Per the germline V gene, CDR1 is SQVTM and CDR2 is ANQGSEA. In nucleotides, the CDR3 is TGCAGCGTTGTCAGTTCCGGTACAGGGGAAGAGACCCAGTACTTC. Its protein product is CSVVSSGTGEETQYF.

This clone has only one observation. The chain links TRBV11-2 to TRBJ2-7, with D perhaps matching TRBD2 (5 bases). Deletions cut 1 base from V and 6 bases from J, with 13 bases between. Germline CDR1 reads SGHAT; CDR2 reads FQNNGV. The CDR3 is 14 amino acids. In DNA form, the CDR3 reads TGTGCCAGCAGCTTAGCCGGAAACCGGGGCGAGCAGTACTTC. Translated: CASSLAGNRGEQYF. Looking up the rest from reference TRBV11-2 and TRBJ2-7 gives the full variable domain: EAGVAQSPRYKIIEKRQSVAFWCNPISGHATLYWYQQILGQGPKLLIQFQNNGVVDDSQLPKDRFSAERLKGVDSTLKIQPAKLEDSAVYLCASSLAGNRGEQYFGPGTRLTVT.

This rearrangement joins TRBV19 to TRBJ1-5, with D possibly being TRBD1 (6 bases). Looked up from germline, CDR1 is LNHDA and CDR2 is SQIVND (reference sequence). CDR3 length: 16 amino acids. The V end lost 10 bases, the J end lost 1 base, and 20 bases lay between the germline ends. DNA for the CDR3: TGTGCCACCAGAGTGGGGGCTTTAGGAAGCAATCAGCCCCAGCATTTT. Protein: CATRVGALGSNQPQHF.

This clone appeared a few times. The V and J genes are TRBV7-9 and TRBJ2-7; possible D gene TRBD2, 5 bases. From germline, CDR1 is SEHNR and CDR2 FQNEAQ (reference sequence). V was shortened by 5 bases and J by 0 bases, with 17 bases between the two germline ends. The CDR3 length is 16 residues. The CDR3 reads CASSATGLISSYEQYF. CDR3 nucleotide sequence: TGTGCCAGCAGCGCCACCGGACTGATCTCCTCCTACGAGCAGTACTTC.

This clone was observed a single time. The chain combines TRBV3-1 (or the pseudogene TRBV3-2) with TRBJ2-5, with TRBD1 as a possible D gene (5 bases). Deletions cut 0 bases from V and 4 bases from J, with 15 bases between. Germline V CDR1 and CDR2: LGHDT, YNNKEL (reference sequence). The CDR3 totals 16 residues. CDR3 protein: CASSQDRAGFGETQYF. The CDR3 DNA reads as TGTGCCAGCAGCCAAGATCGGGCAGGGTTCGGAGAGACCCAGTACTTC.

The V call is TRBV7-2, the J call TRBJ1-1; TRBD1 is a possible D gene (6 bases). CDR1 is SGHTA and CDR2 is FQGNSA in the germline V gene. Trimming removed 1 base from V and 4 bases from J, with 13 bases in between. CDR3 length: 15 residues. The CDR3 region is CASSLVQGISTEAFF. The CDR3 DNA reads TGTGCCAGCAGCTTAGTCCAGGGGATTAGCACTGAAGCTTTCTTT.

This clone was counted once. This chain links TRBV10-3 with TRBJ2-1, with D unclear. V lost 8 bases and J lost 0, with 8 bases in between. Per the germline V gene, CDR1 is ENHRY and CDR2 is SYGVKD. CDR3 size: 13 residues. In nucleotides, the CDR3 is TGTGCCATCTCTACTGGCTCCTACAATGAGCAGTTCTTC. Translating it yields CAISTGSYNEQFF.

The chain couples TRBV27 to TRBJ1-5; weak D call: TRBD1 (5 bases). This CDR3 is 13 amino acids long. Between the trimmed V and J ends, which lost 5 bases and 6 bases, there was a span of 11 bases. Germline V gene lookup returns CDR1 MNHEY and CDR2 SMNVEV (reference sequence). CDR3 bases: TGTGCCAGCAGTCCTACAAGGGGTCAGCCCCAGCATTTT. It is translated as CASSPTRGQPQHF.

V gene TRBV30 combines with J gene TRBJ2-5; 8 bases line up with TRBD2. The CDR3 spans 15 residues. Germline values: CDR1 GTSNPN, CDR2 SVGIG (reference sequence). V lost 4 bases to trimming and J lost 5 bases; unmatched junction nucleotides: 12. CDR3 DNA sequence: TGTGCCTGGACCCGAGCGGGAGAGGTCGGGGAGACCCAGTACTTC. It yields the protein CAWTRAGEVGETQYF.

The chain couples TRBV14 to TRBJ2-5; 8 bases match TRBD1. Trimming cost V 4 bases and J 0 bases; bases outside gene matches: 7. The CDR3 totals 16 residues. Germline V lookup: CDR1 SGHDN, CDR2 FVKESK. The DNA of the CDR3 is TGTGCCAGCAGCCCCAGGACAGGGCTAGACCAAGAGACCCAGTACTTC. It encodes CASSPRTGLDQETQYF.

CDR3 DNA: TGTGCCAGCAGTGAGAGACAGGTACGCAATCAGCCCCAGCATTTT. Translated: CASSERQVRNQPQHF. The rearrangement uses TRBV2 and TRBJ1-5; possibly TRBD1 for D (6 bases). V was pared by 3 bases and J by 2 bases, with 11 bases between. The CDR3 extends over 15 amino acids. Germline V gene sequence: CDR1 SNHLY, CDR2 FYNNEI.